This TCR beta chain was sequenced in a study of T cells in Graves' hyperthyroidism and ophthalmopathy. The study's findings and limits: Most thyroid-expanded clonotypes above 0.001 were also found in blood. A model built on 13 V-J features separated ophthalmopathy from stable hyperthyroidism.

Researchers took RNA transcripts and amplified the TCR beta CDR3 regions from them. HTBI primers were the set used in a first-round RT-PCR of the TCR CDR3. TCRdb redid the calling of the multiplex PCR reads with MiXCR, one entry per CDR3 protein. This table has approximately 600,000 distinct CDR3 sequences, around 16% appearing once. This clonotype was recorded a few times. What it recognizes is unknown. This CDR3 is built from 13 residues. CDR1 and CDR2 from the germline V gene are SEHNR and FQNEAQ (reference sequence). With 0 bases removed from V and 3 bases from J, the gap between germline ends came to 5 bases.

The clonotype comes from a woman in her 30s with Graves' hyperthyroidism. The sequenced material came from blood. The V gene is TRBV7-9, the J gene TRBJ1-2; tentatively, D is TRBD1 (5 bases). CDR3 sequence: CASSLATDYGYTF. As DNA, the CDR3 is TGTGCCAGCAGCTTAGCGACAGACTATGGCTACACCTTC.